These 7 T cell receptor beta chains originate from one sample sequenced in a study of response to subunit inactivated influenza vaccine. Each CDR3 protein gets one entry after TCRdb re-called the RT-PCR reads with MiXCR. The sample contains about 650,000 distinct CDR3 sequences, 12% to 15% of which appear only once. Sequenced here: PBMCs from blood, sampled about 14 days before vaccination. These receptors originate from a man in his forties or fifties who received an inactivated influenza vaccine.

V and J are TRBV7-9 and TRBJ2-2, with unresolved D. V dropped 8 bases and J dropped 4 bases, with 14 bases sitting between them. In germline, CDR1 is SEHNR, CDR2 FQNEAQ (reference sequence). The CDR3 has 14 residues. DNA of the CDR3: TGTGCCAGCCGACCGACTCGGAGCACCGGGGAGCTGTTTTTT. As protein: CASRPTRSTGELFF.

The V and J genes are TRBV29-1 and TRBJ2-2; D is unclear. The CDR3 runs 13 residues. V shed 6 bases and J shed 1 base, with 9 bases lying between them. Germline V gene sequence: CDR1 SQVTM, CDR2 ANQGSEA. The CDR3 sequence: CSVTTRNTGELFF. The CDR3 region has the DNA TGCAGCGTAACTACACGGAACACCGGGGAGCTGTTTTTT.

The V call is TRBV5-6, the J call TRBJ2-7, with a weak D call TRBD2 (5 bases). Germline V lookup: CDR1 SGHDT, CDR2 YYEEEE. The V end was cut by 0 bases, the J end by 3 bases, with 16 bases between. There are 16 residues in the CDR3. Written as DNA, the CDR3 is TGTGCCAGCAGCTTGGGAGGCGGGTTACGAGACTACGAGCAGTACTTC. It translates to CASSLGGGLRDYEQYF.

This chain connects TRBV27 to TRBJ2-1; the match to TRBD2 covers 14 bases. Germline CDR1 and CDR2: MNHEY and SMNVEV (reference sequence). The trim removed 7 bases at V and 8 bases at J, leaving 4 bases unmatched. There are 14 residues in the CDR3. CDR3 coding DNA: TGTGCCAGCAAGACTAGCGGGGGGGCTCATGAGCAGTTCTTC. Translation gives CASKTSGGAHEQFF.

This clonotype was detected only a few times. This chain joins TRBV6-5 and TRBJ2-7; D is perhaps TRBD1 or TRBD2 (6 bases each). The CDR3 extends over 17 amino acids. Germline values: CDR1 MNHEY, CDR2 SVGAGI. Between the trimmed V and J ends, which lost 2 bases and 0 bases, there was a span of 17 bases. CDR3 nucleotides: TGTGCCAGCAGTTACGATGTAGAGGAGGGACACTCCTACGAGCAGTACTTC. Translation gives CASSYDVEEGHSYEQYF.

The chain couples TRBV18 to TRBJ2-1; 7 bases fit TRBD2. CDR3 size: 13 residues. From germline, CDR1 is KGHSH and CDR2 LQKENI. V lost 4 bases, J lost 9 bases, and 6 bases stayed unmatched. The CDR3 sequence is CASSQTSWSEQFF. CDR3 nucleotide sequence: TGTGCCAGCTCACAGACTAGCTGGTCTGAGCAGTTCTTC.

A few counts support this clonotype. The chain recombines TRBV6-2 or TRBV6-3 with TRBJ2-3, with D maybe TRBD2 (5 bases). Trimming shortened V by 7 bases and J by 1 base, and 18 bases separated the two germline ends. The germline V gene has CDR1 MNHEY and CDR2 SVGEGT. This CDR3 is built from 16 residues. In nucleotides, the CDR3 is TGTGCCAGCACCTACGGCCAAGGACTCCGCACAGATACGCAGTATTTT. Translated, it gives CASTYGQGLRTDTQYF.